Listed below are T cell receptor beta chains from one sample, sequenced in a study of PD-1 blockade in classical Hodgkin lymphoma. Measured with immunoSEQ multiplex PCR; TCRdb has only the in-frame clones, and not every one. Of 30,000 to 45,000 clones in the sample, around 88% were seen once. Here the sequenced sample was peripheral blood mononuclear cells (PBMCs), taken before the second cycle of nivolumab. The receptor source for this set is a human donor with classical Hodgkin lymphoma. CDR3s include the opening cysteine and the closing phenylalanine or tryptophan.

TRBV11-2	TRBJ1-5	CASSDRATDQPQHF
TRBV21-1	TRBJ2-2	CASSTRFRTGSGFAPKTGELFF
TRBV19	TRBJ2-7	CASSTSLVSTPLREQYF
TRBV2	TRBJ2-1	CASVSTSGSLYEQFF
TRBV19	TRBJ1-1	CASSITGIHEAFF
TRBV6-5	TRBJ1-2	CASSYLAAYGYTF
TRBV11-2	TRBJ2-1	CASSSGTSSNEQFF
TRBV21-1	TRBJ2-2	CASSKKASVEWGELFF
TRBV19	TRBJ2-1	CAASSTSARINEQFF
TRBV28	TRBJ1-2	CASRQGTDNGYTF
TRBV5-1	TRBJ2-1	CASTQGRLDFPYNEQFF
TRBV18	TRBJ2-3	CASSPGVDTDTQYF
TRBV4-1	TRBJ1-4	CASRQPWDSREEKLFF
TRBV10-2	TRBJ2-7	CASRTGWTYEQYF
TRBV9	TRBJ1-2	CASSVEGDPAYGYTF
TRBV6-6	TRBJ2-7	CASSRPERNYEQYF
TRBV15	TRBJ2-2	CATSGRDRADGELFF
TRBV5-4	TRBJ2-1	CASSLLKGGNEQFF
TRBV18	TRBJ2-5	CASSPLEETQYF
TRBV7-9	TRBJ2-3	CASSLSGRGNTDTQYF
TRBV5-5	TRBJ1-1	CASSPRPMNTEAFF
TRBV11-3	TRBJ1-1	CASSPGQGAYTEAFF
TRBV27	TRBJ2-1	CASRQGTSSYNEQFF